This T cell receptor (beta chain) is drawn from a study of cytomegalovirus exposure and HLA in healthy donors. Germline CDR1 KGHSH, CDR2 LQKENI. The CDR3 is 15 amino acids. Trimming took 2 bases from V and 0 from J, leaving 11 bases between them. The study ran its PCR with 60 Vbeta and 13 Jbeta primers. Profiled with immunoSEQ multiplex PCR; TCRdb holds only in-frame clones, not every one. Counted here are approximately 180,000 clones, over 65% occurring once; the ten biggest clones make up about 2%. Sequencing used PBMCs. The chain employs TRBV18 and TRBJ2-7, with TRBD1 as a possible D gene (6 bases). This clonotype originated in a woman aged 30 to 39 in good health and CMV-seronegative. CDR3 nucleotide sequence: TGTGCCAGCTCACCATCCAGGGGTAACTCCTACGAGCAGTACTTC. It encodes CASSPSRGNSYEQYF. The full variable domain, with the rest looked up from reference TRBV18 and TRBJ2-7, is NAGVMQNPRHLVRRRGQEARLRCSPMKGHSHVYWYRQLPEEGLKFMVYLQKENIIDESGMPKERFSAEFPKEGPSILRIQQVVRGDSAAYFCASSPSRGNSYEQYFGPGTRLTVT.